These 32 T cell receptor beta chains were all obtained from the same sample, sequenced in a study of spatial heterogeneity in lung cancer. The study's findings and limits: Expanded alpha and beta TCR counts within tumors tracked tumor mutation counts.

Their recognized antigens are unknown. TCRdb reprocessed the 5' RACE reads via MiXCR and lists one record per CDR3 protein. The sample gives over 4,000 distinct CDR3 sequences, less than 35% of which show up once; around 24% is in the top ten. Time point here: sample taken at primary tumor resection. This material consisted of lung tumor tissue, taken at surgery. The receptors were gathered from a female donor with early-stage non-small cell lung cancer.

This clonotype has ten or more counts. This rearrangement joins TRBV6-1 to TRBJ1-3; 7 bases are shared with TRBD1. Germline assignment: CDR1 MNHNS and CDR2 SASEGT. J lost 4 bases, V lost 5 bases, and 8 bases had no gene match. This CDR3 is built from 15 residues. The CDR3 nucleotides are TGTGCCAGCAGTCTCCAAGACAGGGAAGGAAACACCATATATTTT. Residues: CASSLQDREGNTIYF.

Within the sample, this clonotype is medium-sized. V usage is TRBV28 and J usage is TRBJ2-7; D is ambiguous. V gave up 7 bases and J gave up 2 bases, with 9 bases separating them. The CDR3 runs 12 residues. Germline CDR1 reads MDHEN; CDR2 reads SYDVKM. Written as DNA, the CDR3 is TGTGCCAGCACAGACACAACCTACGAGCAGTACTTC. The encoded protein is CASTDTTYEQYF. The full variable domain, completed using reference TRBV28 and TRBJ2-7, is DVKVTQSSRYLVKRTGEKVFLECVQDMDHENMFWYRQDPGLGLRLIYFSYDVKMKEKGDIPEGYSVSREKKERFSLILESASTNQTSMYLCASTDTTYEQYFGPGTRLTVT.

In this sample, this clonotype turned up many times. The gene calls are TRBV24-1 and TRBJ2-1; D perhaps matches TRBD1 (6 bases). V was clipped by 3 bases and J by 3 bases, with 11 bases between them. The CDR3 sequence is 15 residues long. Per germline, CDR1 KGHDR and CDR2 SFDVKD. The CDR3 bases are TGTGCCACCAGTGATAACAGGGTTCTCTACAATGAGCAGTTCTTC. It specifies CATSDNRVLYNEQFF.

Concerning this clonotype: Relative to the germline gene, one junction end is altered; a read error may explain this. V and J are TRBV7-7 and TRBJ2-2, with unresolved D. The CDR3 consists of 13 residues. The V gene's germline CDR1 is SSHAT and CDR2 FNYEAQ (reference sequence). The CDR3 spells CASSLTATGELFF. The CDR3 nucleotides read TGTGCTAGCAGCTTAACAGCCACCGGGGAGCTGTTTTTT.

The sample holds many counts of this clonotype. This rearrangement joins TRBV27 to TRBJ2-1, with TRBD1 matching 12 bases. CDR3 length equals 15 residues. Trimming cost V 5 bases and J 5 bases; bases outside gene matches: 4. The germline V gene has CDR1 MNHEY and CDR2 SMNVEV (reference sequence). CDR3 nucleotides: TGTGCCAGCAGTATTGGGACAGGGGGCAACAATGAGCAGTTCTTC. It yields the protein CASSIGTGGNNEQFF.

This clonotype was recorded many times. CDR3 amino acids: CASSPFLGAGTDTQYF. The CDR3 DNA follows: TGTGCCAGCAGCCCCTTTTTGGGGGCAGGGACAGATACGCAGTATTTT. The chain joins TRBV4-2 to TRBJ2-3; maybe TRBD1 (6 bases). The CDR3 is 16 amino acids. Germline V gene sequence: CDR1 LGHNA, CDR2 YNFKEQ. The ends were cut back, 4 bases at V and 3 bases at J, with 17 bases in the middle.

This clonotype was recorded at least ten times. The chain uses TRBV20-1 and TRBJ2-5, with D perhaps matching TRBD2 (7 bases). Trimming took 4 bases from V and 5 from J, leaving 14 bases between them. The CDR3 extends over 13 amino acids. Germline loops: CDR1 DFQATT, CDR2 SNEGSKA (reference sequence). DNA of the CDR3: TGCAGTGCTATGGGGGGGCGCCTGGAGACCCAGTACTTC. Amino acids: CSAMGGRLETQYF.

CDR3: CSAIGWKETQYF. The CDR3 DNA is TGCAGTGCTATAGGGTGGAAAGAGACCCAGTACTTC. V is TRBV20-1 and J is TRBJ2-5, with D hard to call. Trimming shortened V by 4 bases and J by 3 bases, and 9 bases separated the two germline ends. This CDR3 region has 12 residues. Per germline, CDR1 DFQATT and CDR2 SNEGSKA (reference sequence).

This clonotype was detected many times. The gene calls are TRBV7-2 and TRBJ2-1; 9 bases fit TRBD2. V lost 3 bases to trimming and J lost 9 bases; unmatched junction nucleotides: 6. The CDR3 consists of 14 residues. Per germline, CDR1 SGHTA and CDR2 FQGNSA. CDR3 in DNA: TGTGCCAGCAGCTTTGGGACTAGCCCTCGTGAGCAGTTCTTC. The encoded protein is CASSFGTSPREQFF.

This clonotype was detected many times. The rearrangement uses TRBV28 and TRBJ2-3, with 16 nucleotides matching TRBD2. The CDR3 totals 20 residues. The germline V gene encodes CDR1 MDHEN and CDR2 SYDVKM. J was trimmed by 2 bases and V by 7 bases; bases with no gene match: 15. The CDR3 loop reads CASTMTRPGTSGGATDTQYF. The DNA for the CDR3 is TGTGCCAGCACCATGACACGTCCCGGGACTAGCGGGGGGGCCACAGATACGCAGTATTTT. Filled out from reference TRBV28 and TRBJ2-3, the complete variable domain reads DVKVTQSSRYLVKRTGEKVFLECVQDMDHENMFWYRQDPGLGLRLIYFSYDVKMKEKGDIPEGYSVSREKKERFSLILESASTNQTSMYLCASTMTRPGTSGGATDTQYFGPGTRLTVL.

By frequency in the sample, this clonotype is medium-sized (0.01 to 0.1%). The V gene is TRBV4-3, the J gene TRBJ1-1; tentatively, D is TRBD1 (6 bases). Germline loops: CDR1 LGHNA, CDR2 YSLEER. The CDR3 has 14 residues. Trimming removed 3 bases from V and 6 bases from J, with 14 bases in between. Written as DNA, the CDR3 is TGCGCCAGCAGCCAGGTGGGGGAGGGGGCTGAAGCTTTCTTT. Its protein is CASSQVGEGAEAFF.

This chain links TRBV7-3 with TRBJ2-5; TRBD2 aligns across 8 bases. The CDR3 has 15 amino acids. Trimming took 7 bases from V and 2 from J; bases not matched to a gene: 9. Germline-derived CDR1 and CDR2 are SGHTA and FQGTGA. The CDR3 here is CASTRASGQQETQYF. CDR3 coding DNA: TGTGCCAGCACCCGGGCTAGCGGGCAGCAAGAGACCCAGTACTTC.

By share, this clonotype ranks as medium-sized. The rearrangement joins TRBV5-4 to TRBJ2-3; 11 bases are shared with TRBD2. V gave up 4 bases and J gave up 3 bases; unmatched junction bases: 7. The V gene's germline CDR1 is SGHNT and CDR2 YYREEE (reference sequence). CDR3 length: 16 residues. CDR3 bases: TGTGCCAGCAGCCCTAGACTAGCGGGGAAGACAGATACGCAGTATTTT. It encodes CASSPRLAGKTDTQYF.

This clonotype is deemed medium-sized. This sequence joins TRBV20-1 and TRBJ2-7; D ambiguous. The length of the CDR3 is 12 residues. Germline V gives CDR1 DFQATT, CDR2 SNEGSKA (reference sequence). V dropped 4 bases and J dropped 1 base, with 8 bases sitting between them. The CDR3 is CSATTGSYEQYF. CDR3 nucleotide sequence: TGCAGTGCTACGACCGGGTCCTACGAGCAGTACTTC.

The chain combines TRBV20-1 with TRBJ1-2; 9 bases map to TRBD1. Germline values: CDR1 DFQATT, CDR2 SNEGSKA (reference sequence). The CDR3 contains 14 residues. The CDR3 loop is CSIYRGDREDGYTF. DNA of the CDR3: TGCAGCATCTACCGAGGGGACAGGGAGGATGGCTACACCTTC.

This clonotype is medium-sized within its sample. The genes are TRBV11-2 and TRBJ2-7, with 9 bases aligning to TRBD1. V was pared by 3 bases and J by 7 bases, with 7 bases of the junction left unmatched. CDR3 length equals 14 residues. CDR1 SGHAT and CDR2 FQNNGV come from the germline V gene. The CDR3 spells CASSLGTGPSEQYF. The CDR3 coding sequence is TGTGCCAGCAGCTTGGGGACAGGGCCCTCGGAGCAGTACTTC.

Sample share makes this clonotype large. V is TRBV14 and J is TRBJ2-7, with TRBD2 as a possible D gene (6 bases). CDR1 and CDR2 (germline): SGHDN, FVKESK. V was cut by 1 base and J by 0 bases, with 22 bases left in between. The CDR3 contains 19 residues. The CDR3 sequence is CASSQAPPFQAGTSYEQYF. The DNA of the CDR3 is TGTGCCAGCAGCCAAGCCCCACCTTTCCAGGCGGGGACCTCCTACGAGCAGTACTTC.

J is TRBJ2-5 and V is TRBV7-2, with D maybe TRBD2 (5 bases). V was shortened by 6 bases and J by 1 base, with 12 bases between the two germline ends. Germline values: CDR1 SGHTA, CDR2 FQGNSA. The CDR3 consists of 14 residues. As DNA, the CDR3 is TGTGCCAGCAGAGAGAGGCGGGCCCAAGAGACCCAGTACTTC. It specifies CASRERRAQETQYF.

This chain connects TRBV19 to TRBJ2-1; 10 nucleotides align to TRBD1. From germline, CDR1 is LNHDA and CDR2 SQIVND (reference sequence). Unmatched junction bases numbered 4, after V lost 2 bases and J lost 3 bases. The CDR3 contains 16 residues. CDR3 nucleotide sequence: TGTGCCAGTAGTATATCGGGACAGGGGTACTACAATGAGCAGTTCTTC. Residues: CASSISGQGYYNEQFF.

This clonotype appeared a few times. The rearrangement uses TRBV6-5 and TRBJ2-1; no definite D call. The CDR3 sequence is 14 residues long. V was pared by 2 bases and J by 4 bases, with 9 bases between. Germline V gene data show CDR1 as MNHEY and CDR2 as SVGAGI. The CDR3 DNA is TGTGCCAGCAGTTACGGGGTGGGGTACAATGAGCAGTTCTTC. Translating gives CASSYGVGYNEQFF.

Within the sample, this clonotype is medium-sized. This chain uses TRBV28 with TRBJ1-1, with a weak D call TRBD1 (5 bases). The CDR3 is 12 residues long. CDR1 is MDHEN, CDR2 SYDVKM, per germline. V gave up 6 bases and J gave up 5 bases, with 10 bases separating them. The CDR3 DNA reads as TGTGCCAGCAGCCAGGGTGTAACTGAAGCTTTCTTT. It specifies CASSQGVTEAFF.

V and J are TRBV30 and TRBJ2-3; D is ambiguous. The CDR3 totals 15 residues. V lost 6 bases and J 4 bases, leaving 20 bases between the germline ends. Germline CDR1 and CDR2: GTSNPN and SVGIG (reference sequence). Here the CDR3 DNA reads TGTGCCTGCTCTGCCGGGTCGAGCGTCGCAGATACGCAGTATTTT. It translates to CACSAGSSVADTQYF.

In its sample, this clonotype was seen many times. The chain is built from TRBV12-3 or TRBV12-4 and TRBJ2-5, with D maybe TRBD1 (6 bases). Trimming pared 11 bases from V and 0 bases from J, leaving 10 bases between. The CDR3 loop spans 12 amino acids. DNA of the CDR3: TGTGCCGGCCGACAGGACCAAGAGACCCAGTACTTC. Protein: CAGRQDQETQYF.

This clonotype is judged medium-sized. The chain carries TRBV21-1 and TRBJ2-7; the table's TRBD1 call for D was not verified on the DNA. TRBV21-1 represents a pseudogene. There are 11 residues in the CDR3. CDR3: CASGATGGGLF. The CDR3 region has the DNA TGTGCCAGCGGGGCAACAGGTGGTGGGCTGTTC.

There are many counts of this clonotype. The CDR3 bases are TGTGCCAGCAGTTACCCCCCTAGCGGGGGCCACAATGAGCAGTTCTTC. It encodes CASSYPPSGGHNEQFF. The chain is built from TRBV6-2 or TRBV6-3 and TRBJ2-1, with 10 bases matching TRBD2. This CDR3 contains 16 residues. J lost 5 bases, V lost 2 bases, and 6 bases had no gene match. Germline CDR1 is MNHEY and CDR2 is SVGEGT.

This clonotype is judged large. The chain uses TRBV20-1 and TRBJ2-5; tentative D call: TRBD1 (7 bases). V lost 6 bases to trimming and J lost 5 bases, with 19 bases between them. This CDR3 region has 14 residues. The germline V gene encodes CDR1 DFQATT and CDR2 SNEGSKA (reference sequence). The CDR3 protein is CSANAGTAGETQYF. The CDR3, as DNA: TGCAGTGCAAACGCCGGGACAGCGGGCGAGACCCAGTACTTC.

This clonotype is medium-sized in the sample. The J gene is TRBJ1-1, the V gene TRBV27; TRBD1 matches 8 bases. The CDR3 is 12 amino acids. Germline V gives CDR1 MNHEY, CDR2 SMNVEV (reference sequence). V lost 6 bases and J lost 11; bases outside the gene matches: 8. CDR3: CASSRGQGRAFF. CDR3 nucleotide sequence: TGTGCCAGCAGCCGTGGACAGGGTCGGGCTTTCTTT.

The chain employs TRBV29-1 and TRBJ2-7; D is ambiguous. This CDR3 comprises 12 residues. Germline CDR1 reads SQVTM; CDR2 reads ANQGSEA. Trimming shortened V by 7 bases and J by 0 bases, and 10 bases separated the two germline ends. DNA of the CDR3: TGCAGCGGTCAGGAGAGCTCCTACGAGCAGTACTTC. This translates into CSGQESSYEQYF.

J is TRBJ1-1 and V is TRBV4-1, with a possible D match to TRBD1 (5 bases). V shed 0 bases and J shed 1 base, with 15 bases lying between them. From germline, CDR1 is MGHRA and CDR2 YSYEKL. This CDR3 region has 17 residues. The CDR3 DNA reads TGCGCCAGCAGCCAAGATATGTTCCGGGACCGGAACACTGAAGCTTTCTTT. Protein product: CASSQDMFRDRNTEAFF.

This clonotype showed up many times. CDR3 nucleotides: TGCAGCGTTCTGTCCGGGAACACTGAAGCTTTCTTT. Translating gives CSVLSGNTEAFF. This chain links TRBV29-1 with TRBJ1-1; D not certain. Germline CDR1 reads SQVTM; CDR2 reads ANQGSEA. CDR3 length equals 12 residues. Trimming cost V 5 bases and J 1 base, with 8 bases left between them.

The chain uses TRBV29-1 and TRBJ2-5; weak D call: TRBD2 (6 bases). The CDR3 sequence is 15 residues long. Trimming removed 0 bases at V and 1 base at J, with 12 bases between. Per germline, CDR1 SQVTM and CDR2 ANQGSEA. In nucleotides, the CDR3 is TGCAGCGTTGAAGATCTTGGGGACTCCCAAGAGACCCAGTACTTC. Residues: CSVEDLGDSQETQYF.

By its share, this clonotype is medium-sized. This chain links TRBV4-1 with TRBJ2-1; D not resolved. CDR3 length: 14 residues. The germline V gene encodes CDR1 MGHRA and CDR2 YSYEKL. V was shortened by 5 bases and J by 5 bases, with 13 bases between the two germline ends. The CDR3 nucleotides are TGCGCCAGCAGCTACCGTTTAACCGACAATGAGCAGTTCTTC. This sequence encodes CASSYRLTDNEQFF.